Presented here are 29 T cell receptor beta chains from one specimen sequenced in a study of cytomegalovirus exposure and HLA in healthy donors. Generated by immunoSEQ multiplex PCR, the TCRdb table keeps only in-frame clones and is missing some. The sample yields a few hundred thousand clones, about 90% seen once. Material for sequencing was PBMCs. All receptors derive from a man aged 18 to 35 in good health and CMV-seropositive.

This chain links TRBV6-1 with TRBJ2-1; TRBD1 is a possible D gene (6 bases). Deletions cut 10 bases from V and 0 bases from J, with 13 bases between. Looked up from germline, CDR1 is MNHNS and CDR2 is SASEGT. The CDR3 runs 14 residues. CDR3 DNA sequence: TGTGCCACTAACAGGGAACTCTCCTACAATGAGCAGTTCTTC. It specifies CATNRELSYNEQFF.

This chain links TRBV18 with TRBJ2-7, with a tentative D call TRBD1 (7 bases). CDR3 length equals 14 residues. V lost 1 base to trimming and J lost 7 bases, with 14 bases between them. The germline CDR1 and CDR2 sequences are KGHSH and LQKENI. CDR3 residues: CASSPRQGGGEQYF. In DNA, the CDR3 is TGTGCCAGCTCACCACGGCAGGGGGGTGGAGAGCAGTACTTC.

This clone was observed many times. The V gene is TRBV5-5, the J gene TRBJ2-7; D is perhaps TRBD1 or TRBD2 (5 bases each). The ends were cut back, 4 bases at V and 2 bases at J, with 7 bases in the middle. The CDR3 runs 12 residues. Looked up from germline, CDR1 is SGHKS and CDR2 is YYEKEE (reference sequence). DNA for the CDR3: TGTGCCAGCAGCGAGGGACCCTACGAGCAGTACTTC. It codes for CASSEGPYEQYF.

The rearrangement uses TRBV7-3 and TRBJ1-1; a weak D match, TRBD1 (5 bases). Germline loops: CDR1 SGHTA, CDR2 FQGTGA. This CDR3 spans 14 amino acids. V was pared by 3 bases and J by 4 bases, with 12 bases between. This chain's CDR3 is CASSLDGGGTEAFF. The CDR3 DNA reads TGTGCCAGCAGCTTGGATGGGGGAGGCACTGAAGCTTTCTTT.

This chain links TRBV9 with TRBJ2-7; 8 positions agree with TRBD2. The CDR3 sequence is 16 residues long. CDR1 and CDR2 (germline): SGDLS, YYNGEE. The V segment lost 4 bases and the J segment 1 base; nucleotides outside the gene matches: 10. The CDR3, as DNA: TGTGCCAGCAGCCGGTCTGTAGCGGGATTTTCCTACGAGCAGTACTTC. It encodes CASSRSVAGFSYEQYF.

The chain joins TRBV6-5 to TRBJ2-1, with D tentatively TRBD1 (6 bases). Germline values: CDR1 MNHEY, CDR2 SVGAGI. V dropped 6 bases and J dropped 0 bases, with 12 bases sitting between them. CDR3 length: 15 residues. The CDR3 sequence: CASRSQDSSYNEQFF. The CDR3 DNA reads TGTGCCAGCAGGTCACAGGACAGCTCCTACAATGAGCAGTTCTTC.

This clone turned up a few times. This chain uses TRBV6-4 with TRBJ2-3, with D maybe TRBD2 (5 bases). CDR3 length equals 15 residues. V dropped 1 base and J dropped 0 bases, with 8 bases sitting between them. The germline gives CDR1 MRHNA, CDR2 SNTAGT. The CDR3 loop is CASSDFPGSTDTQYF. In nucleotides, the CDR3 is TGTGCCAGCAGTGACTTTCCGGGAAGCACAGATACGCAGTATTTT.

The chain is built from TRBV20-1 and TRBJ1-1, with 9 bases matching TRBD1. After removal of 5 bases from V and 13 bases from J, the junction contained 8 bases not matched to a gene. The CDR3 runs to 11 residues. Germline V gene data show CDR1 as DFQATT and CDR2 as SNEGSKA (reference sequence). The CDR3 spells CSASPGQGSFF. The CDR3, as DNA: TGCAGTGCTTCTCCGGGACAGGGAAGTTTCTTT.

V gene TRBV5-1 combines with J gene TRBJ1-4; D uncertain. V lost 1 base and J lost 0, with 4 bases in between. This CDR3 is built from 14 residues. CDR1 and CDR2 from the germline V gene are SGHRS and YFSETQ. CDR3 DNA sequence: TGCGCCAGCAGCTTGAGAGCAACTAATGAAAAACTGTTTTTT. It encodes CASSLRATNEKLFF.

This chain connects TRBV7-9 to TRBJ2-7; TRBD1 is a possible D gene (6 bases). The CDR3 spans 16 residues. V dropped 1 base and J dropped 1 base, with 14 bases sitting between them. CDR1 and CDR2 (germline): SEHNR, FQNEAQ (reference sequence). For the CDR3, the DNA is TGTGCCAGCAGCTTAGGCGCGACAGGCGGTTCCTACGAGCAGTACTTC. Translation: CASSLGATGGSYEQYF. Complete variable domain (other parts from reference TRBV7-9 and TRBJ2-7): DTGVSQNPRHKITKRGQNVTFRCDPISEHNRLYWYRQTLGQGPEFLTYFQNEAQLEKSRLLSDRFSAERPKGSFSTLEIQRTEQGDSAMYLCASSLGATGGSYEQYFGPGTRLTVT.

This clone was detected a few times. V usage is TRBV2 and J usage is TRBJ2-7; D is possibly TRBD2 (7 bases). V was clipped by 5 bases and J by 5 bases, with 16 bases between them. This CDR3 has 14 amino acids. Germline assignment: CDR1 SNHLY and CDR2 FYNNEI. The CDR3 nucleotides are TGTGCCAGCAGTTTCGAGGGAGGGGGACACGAGCAGTACTTC. This sequence encodes CASSFEGGGHEQYF. The entire variable domain, with the rest obtained from reference TRBV2 and TRBJ2-7, is as follows: EPEVTQTPSHQVTQMGQEVILRCVPISNHLYFYWYRQILGQKVEFLVSFYNNEISEKSEIFDDQFSVERPDGSNFTLKIRSTKLEDSAMYFCASSFEGGGHEQYFGPGTRLTVT.

This clone came up once. The chain links TRBV29-1 to TRBJ1-2, with D perhaps matching TRBD1 (5 bases). Trimming removed 1 base from V and 5 bases from J, with 14 bases in between. CDR3 length equals 14 residues. Germline V lookup: CDR1 SQVTM, CDR2 ANQGSEA. DNA for the CDR3: TGCAGCGTTGAAGCCACCACAGGATTATATGGCTACACCTTC. It is translated as CSVEATTGLYGYTF.

This clone was detected only once. The chain's CDR3 is CASSPGNRQETQYF. The CDR3 nucleotides read TGTGCCAGCTCACCGGGGAACAGACAAGAGACCCAGTACTTC. This chain links TRBV18 with TRBJ2-5, with no clear D. V lost 3 bases, J lost 2 bases, and 10 bases lay in between. Germline V lookup: CDR1 KGHSH, CDR2 LQKENI. The CDR3 is 14 residues long.

The V gene is TRBV6-5, the J gene TRBJ1-2; D is unresolved. This CDR3 comprises 11 residues. Germline V gives CDR1 MNHEY, CDR2 SVGAGI. The CDR3 here is CATGVNYGYTF. Here the CDR3 DNA reads TGTGCTACTGGGGTCAACTATGGCTACACCTTC.

The rearrangement joins TRBV7-8 to TRBJ1-4, with a possible D match to TRBD1 (5 bases). The CDR3 length is 13 residues. V lost 8 bases, J lost 7 bases, and 14 bases lay in between. Germline CDR1 is SGHVS and CDR2 is FQNEAQ. As DNA, the CDR3 is TGTGCCAGCTCCGCCGTAGGGGTTGAAAAACTGTTTTTT. It codes for CASSAVGVEKLFF.

The chain recombines TRBV27 with TRBJ1-2, with D maybe TRBD1 (5 bases). The CDR3 has 15 residues. Trimming removed 4 bases from V and 0 bases from J, with 12 bases in between. Germline lookup yields CDR1 MNHEY and CDR2 SMNVEV (reference sequence). The DNA of the CDR3 is TGTGCCAGCAGTTACGGGCAGGGATCTAACTATGGCTACACCTTC. Translated, it gives CASSYGQGSNYGYTF.

The chain joins TRBV27 to TRBJ2-7; TRBD1 matches at 7 bases. CDR1 is MNHEY, CDR2 SMNVEV, per germline (reference sequence). V lost 5 bases and J lost 3; bases outside the gene matches: 10. The length of the CDR3 is 15 residues. CDR3 DNA sequence: TGTGCCAGCAGTACCCGACAGGGTTGGAACTACGAGCAGTACTTC. This gives the protein CASSTRQGWNYEQYF.

J is TRBJ1-5 and V is TRBV30, with TRBD1 identical over 10 bases. Germline V CDR1 and CDR2: GTSNPN, SVGIG (reference sequence). This CDR3 has 15 amino acids. V lost 2 bases, J lost 5 bases, and 6 bases stayed unmatched. The CDR3 here is CAWSTGQGNDQPQHF. As DNA, the CDR3 is TGTGCCTGGAGTACGGGACAGGGGAACGATCAGCCCCAGCATTTT.

J is TRBJ1-4 and V is TRBV5-6, with D unclear. This CDR3 has 14 amino acids. Trimming pared 2 bases from V and 3 bases from J, leaving 8 bases between. Germline assignment: CDR1 SGHDT and CDR2 YYEEEE. The CDR3 nucleotides are TGTGCCAGCAGCTTTGGGCTCGCTAATGAAAAACTGTTTTTT. This gives the protein CASSFGLANEKLFF.

This chain links TRBV7-9 with TRBJ1-2; 8 bases agree with TRBD1. Trimming at V came to 5 bases and at J to 4 bases, leaving 15 bases not matched to a gene. Germline V gene sequence: CDR1 SEHNR, CDR2 FQNEAQ (reference sequence). The CDR3 extends over 17 amino acids. CDR3 sequence: CASSGTGTGFPLYGYTF. CDR3 coding DNA: TGTGCCAGCAGCGGGACCGGGACAGGTTTCCCCCTCTATGGCTACACCTTC.

The CDR3, as DNA: TGTGCCAGCAGCTTAGGCCACGACGAGCGGGAGGGTTACAATGAGCAGTTCTTC. Amino acid sequence: CASSLGHDEREGYNEQFF. The chain joins TRBV13 to TRBJ2-1; 10 nucleotides match TRBD2. CDR1 is PRHDT, CDR2 FYEKMQ, per germline (reference sequence). J lost 4 bases, V lost 0 bases, and 9 bases had no gene match. The CDR3 consists of 18 residues.

V gene TRBV5-1 combines with J gene TRBJ1-2, with TRBD1 matching 8 bases. The V and J ends lost 4 bases and 6 bases, in that order; junction bases with no gene match: 11. The length of the CDR3 is 15 residues. The germline V gene has CDR1 SGHRS and CDR2 YFSETQ. The CDR3 region is CASSQRGQGTDGYTF. Here the CDR3 DNA reads TGCGCCAGCAGCCAACGTGGACAGGGTACGGATGGCTACACCTTC.

This clone was picked up many times. As DNA, the CDR3 is TGTGCCAGCAGTGAACTCCCAGGGGCCTATCAGCCCCAGCATTTT. Protein sequence: CASSELPGAYQPQHF. The chain joins TRBV2 to TRBJ1-5; the D gene is possibly TRBD1 (6 bases). V shed 2 bases and J shed 5 bases, with 13 bases lying between them. Germline V gives CDR1 SNHLY, CDR2 FYNNEI. The CDR3 consists of 15 residues.

This chain joins TRBV7-9 and TRBJ2-1, with 10 bases matching TRBD1. J was trimmed by 7 bases and V by 4 bases; bases with no gene match: 10. CDR3 length: 16 amino acids. Germline V gene sequence: CDR1 SEHNR, CDR2 FQNEAQ (reference sequence). The CDR3 region has the DNA TGTGCCAGCAGCTCAGTAAGGGACAGGGGTGGGAATGAGCAGTTCTTC. Translation gives CASSSVRDRGGNEQFF.

This clone was seen only once. The chain couples TRBV25-1 to TRBJ1-1; tentative D call: TRBD1 (6 bases). There are 14 residues in the CDR3. Germline CDR1 MGHDK, CDR2 SYGVNS. The ends were cut back, 2 bases at V and 3 bases at J, with 10 bases in the middle. Here the CDR3 reads CASSEAGGYTEAFF. The CDR3, as DNA: TGTGCCAGCAGTGAAGCCGGGGGCTACACTGAAGCTTTCTTT.

This chain links TRBV27 with TRBJ1-1, with D hard to call. Germline CDR1 is MNHEY and CDR2 is SMNVEV (reference sequence). This CDR3 spans 14 amino acids. V was trimmed by 1 base and J by 3 bases, leaving 9 bases between them. CDR3 loop: CASSLWREDTEAFF. CDR3 DNA: TGTGCCAGCAGTTTATGGCGGGAGGACACTGAAGCTTTCTTT.

The gene calls are TRBV4-1 and TRBJ2-1; TRBD2 agrees at 15 bases. V shed 1 base, J shed 6 bases, and the junction held 4 bases outside the gene matches. The CDR3 has 17 amino acids. CDR1 is MGHRA, CDR2 YSYEKL, per germline. CDR3 in DNA: TGCGCCAGCAGCCAAGCGATGGGACTAGCGGGAGGCAATGAGCAGTTCTTC. Amino acid sequence: CASSQAMGLAGGNEQFF.

The chain uses TRBV5-4 and TRBJ1-2; D not resolved. V lost 4 bases to trimming and J lost 1 base, with 20 bases between them. Looked up from germline, CDR1 is SGHNT and CDR2 is YYREEE (reference sequence). The length of the CDR3 is 17 residues. The CDR3 region has the DNA TGTGCCAGCAGCCCTCAGGCCCTCATTGCGGGTAACTATGGCTACACCTTC. Its translation: CASSPQALIAGNYGYTF.

The gene calls are TRBV19 and TRBJ2-3; the D gene is possibly TRBD2 (6 bases). The CDR3 length is 15 residues. Deletions cut 1 base from V and 7 bases from J, with 15 bases between. Germline V gene sequence: CDR1 LNHDA, CDR2 SQIVND (reference sequence). Here the CDR3 DNA reads TGTGCCAGTAGTATAGTAAGCGGGCCAAGAAATACGCAGTATTTT. Amino acids: CASSIVSGPRNTQYF.